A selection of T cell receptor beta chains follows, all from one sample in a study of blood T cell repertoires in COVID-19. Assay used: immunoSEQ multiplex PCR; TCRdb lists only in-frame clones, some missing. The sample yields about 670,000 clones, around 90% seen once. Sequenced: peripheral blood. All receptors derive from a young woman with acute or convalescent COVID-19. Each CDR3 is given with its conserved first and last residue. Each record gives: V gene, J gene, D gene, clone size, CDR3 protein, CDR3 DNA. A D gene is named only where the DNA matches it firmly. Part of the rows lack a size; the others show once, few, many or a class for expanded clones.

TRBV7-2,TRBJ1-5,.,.,CASSPIRNQPQHF,TGTGCCAGCAGCCCTATCCGGAATCAGCCCCAGCATTTT
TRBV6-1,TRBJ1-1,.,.,CASSEGILSSGFTEAFF,TGTGCCAGCAGTGAAGGTATCCTGTCCTCGGGTTTCACTGAAGCTTTCTTT
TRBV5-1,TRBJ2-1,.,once,CASSLWRGGYNEQFF,TGCGCCAGCAGCTTGTGGAGGGGAGGATACAATGAGCAGTTCTTC
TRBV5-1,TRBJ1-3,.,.,CASSLTVGNTIYF,TGCGCCAGCAGCTTGACAGTGGGAAACACCATATATTTT
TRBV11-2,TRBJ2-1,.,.,CASSPISRETGGFF,TGTGCCAGCAGCCCGATCAGTAGGGAAACCGGGGGGTTCTTC
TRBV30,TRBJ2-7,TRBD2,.,CAWSVGLAGGVDEQYF,TGTGCCTGGAGTGTAGGGCTAGCGGGGGGGGTCGACGAGCAGTACTTC
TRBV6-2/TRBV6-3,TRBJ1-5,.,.,CASSLGGPGDQPQHF,TGTGCCAGCAGTCTCGGAGGACCTGGGGATCAGCCCCAGCATTTT
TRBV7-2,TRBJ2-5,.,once,CASSLRWGRETQYF,TGTGCCAGCAGCTTGCGATGGGGGCGGGAGACCCAGTACTTC
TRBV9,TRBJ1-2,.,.,CASSPLGASYGYTF,TGTGCCAGCAGCCCCTTAGGGGCCAGCTATGGCTACACCTTC
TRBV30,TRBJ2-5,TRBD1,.,CALLRQGAKETQYF,TGTGCCTTACTGCGACAGGGGGCGAAAGAGACCCAGTACTTC
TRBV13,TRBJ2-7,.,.,CASSRLLATRASYEQYF,TGTGCCAGCAGCCGATTACTAGCAACCAGAGCCTCCTACGAGCAGTACTTC
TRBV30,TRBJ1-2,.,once,CAWSVRGDGGYTF,TGTGCCTGGAGTGTCCGGGGTGATGGGGGCTACACCTTC
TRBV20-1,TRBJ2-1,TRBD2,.,CSASRTSGALYNEQFF,TGCAGTGCTAGTCGGACTAGCGGGGCCCTCTACAATGAGCAGTTCTTC
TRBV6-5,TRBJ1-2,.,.,CASSSTGYYGYTF,TGTGCCAGCAGTTCGACAGGCTACTATGGCTACACCTTC
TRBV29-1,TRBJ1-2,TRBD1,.,CSVGPRGQGHTF,TGCAGCGTCGGACCCCGGGGACAGGGACACACCTTC
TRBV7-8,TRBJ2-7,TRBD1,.,CASNRRGTYEQYF,TGTGCCAGCAACCGCAGGGGGACCTACGAGCAGTACTTC
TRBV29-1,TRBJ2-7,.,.,CSVAGGNEQYF,TGCAGCGTTGCCGGGGGAAACGAGCAGTACTTC
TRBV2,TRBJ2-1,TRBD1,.,CASSTPGQGAYEQFF,TGTGCCAGCAGCACTCCGGGACAGGGGGCTTATGAGCAGTTCTTC
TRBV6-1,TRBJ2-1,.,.,CASSGRVSGPLNEQFF,TGTGCCAGCAGTGGCAGGGTTTCGGGCCCCCTAAATGAGCAGTTCTTC
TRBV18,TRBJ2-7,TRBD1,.,CASSPGTGSPYEQYF,TGTGCCAGCTCACCCGGGACAGGGTCCCCCTACGAGCAGTACTTC
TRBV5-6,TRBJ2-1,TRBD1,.,CASSGTGAGYNEQFF,TGTGCCAGCAGCGGGACAGGGGCAGGGTACAATGAGCAGTTCTTC
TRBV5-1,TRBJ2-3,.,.,CASSLGQGGTDTQYF,TGCGCCAGCAGCTTGGGTCAGGGTGGCACAGATACGCAGTATTTT